What follows are 13 T cell receptor beta chains derived from one specimen sequenced in a study of T cells in women clearing cervical HPV infection. Sequencing was performed with immunoSEQ multiplex PCR; in TCRdb, only in-frame clones are kept and a portion is missing. The sample holds about 28,000 clones. Sequencing was carried out using blood buffy coat. These receptors all stem from a woman aged 18 to 75 with a cervical HPV16 infection that either progressed to CIN3+ or cleared (not recorded which).

With regard to this clone: The missing CDR3 end, 3 residues past where the read stops, is filled in from the germline J gene. The chain couples TRBV6-2 or TRBV6-3 to TRBJ2-1; possible D gene TRBD2, 6 bases. V lost 2 bases and J 5 bases, leaving 16 bases between the germline ends. This CDR3 spans 16 amino acids. Germline CDR1 MNHEY, CDR2 SVGEGT. CDR3 in amino acids: CASSYPTRGIDNEQFF. The sequenced part of the CDR3 DNA is TGTGCCAGCAGTTACCCGACTCGGGGGATAGACAATGAG.

With regard to this clone: With the read ending 3 residues before the CDR3 end, the germline J gene is used to fill in that end. The chain carries TRBV7-2 and TRBJ2-2, with a weak D call TRBD1 (6 bases). Germline lookup yields CDR1 SGHTA and CDR2 FQGNSA. This CDR3 spans 14 amino acids. CDR3 DNA (partial): TGTGCCAGCAGCCCAGGGGTGACTAATGAAAAG. Translation: CASSPGVTNEK. The CDR3 as a whole reads CASSPGVTNEKLFF.

Points on this clone: The read ends 3 residues shy of where the CDR3 ends; the end is completed using the germline J gene. This rearrangement joins TRBV7-2 to TRBJ2-3, with D tentatively TRBD1 (5 bases). This CDR3 has 15 residues. V lost 1 base and J lost 7, with 15 bases in between. Germline V gene data show CDR1 as SGHTA and CDR2 as FQGNSA. Incomplete CDR3 DNA: TGTGCCAGCAGCTTAGGGGGCCCCCGGGTGAATACG. Its protein is CASSLGGPRVNT. The full CDR3 protein reads CASSLGGPRVNTQYF.

As regards this clone: The read ends 3 residues before the CDR3 terminus; that terminus is restored from the germline J gene. The genes are TRBV19 and TRBJ2-6, with 12 positions matching TRBD1. Germline assignment: CDR1 LNHDA and CDR2 SQIVND (reference sequence). CDR3 length: 17 residues. Trimming cost V 3 bases and J 3 bases; bases outside gene matches: 3. The CDR3 reads CASSIGTGGYGANVLTF. The CDR3 DNA, read in part, is TGTGCCAGTAGTATCGGGACAGGGGGCTATGGGGCCAACGTC.

The sequenced CDR3 bases are TGCAGTGCAGGTTCGGGAGGGGGCTATGGC. Residues: CSAGSGGGYG. The entire CDR3 is CSAGSGGGYGYTF. This chain connects TRBV20-1 to TRBJ1-2; D perhaps matches TRBD1 (6 bases). The observed sequence ends 3 residues before the CDR3 terminus, with the missing tail filled in from the germline J gene. The V gene's germline CDR1 is DFQATT and CDR2 SNEGSKA (reference sequence). V lost 6 bases and J 4 bases, leaving 15 bases between the germline ends. The CDR3 runs to 13 residues.

Note on this clone: The read terminates 3 residues ahead of where the CDR3 ends, so the germline J gene completes it. The chain uses TRBV3-1 (or the pseudogene TRBV3-2) and TRBJ1-1; D may be TRBD1 (5 bases). V lost 9 bases and J lost 1, with 15 bases in between. CDR1 LGHDT and CDR2 YNNKEL come from the germline V gene (reference sequence). The CDR3 consists of 14 residues. The CDR3 DNA, read in part, is TGTGCCAGAAGGGAGTGGGGGGAGAACACTGAA. Its protein is CARREWGENTE. The whole CDR3 region reads CARREWGENTEAFF.

About this clone itself: The CDR3 extends 3 residues past the end of the read, so its final part is completed from the germline J gene. The chain recombines TRBV20-1 with TRBJ1-1; possible D gene TRBD1, 6 bases. Germline lookup yields CDR1 DFQATT and CDR2 SNEGSKA (reference sequence). Trimming stripped 2 bases from V and 0 bases from J, with 10 bases between. There are 14 residues in the CDR3. Partial CDR3 DNA: TGCAGTGCTAGATTGGGACACATGAACACTGAA. Amino acid sequence: CSARLGHMNTE. The full-length CDR3 reads as CSARLGHMNTEAFF.

A word on this clone: The read is 3 residues too short to cover the CDR3 end, so that end is filled in from the germline J gene. This rearrangement joins TRBV20-1 to TRBJ2-1; weak D call: TRBD2 (5 bases). Looked up from germline, CDR1 is DFQATT and CDR2 is SNEGSKA (reference sequence). Trimming left V 7 bases short and J 9 bases short, with 13 bases between. The CDR3 is made up of 11 amino acids. CDR3 bases read: TGCAGTGTCGACGGGGAGACTGAG. The encoded protein is CSVDGETE. The whole CDR3 region reads CSVDGETEQFF.

A word on this clone: Relative to the germline gene, one junction end is altered; a read error may explain this. The sequenced fragment ends 3 residues before the CDR3 boundary, so the rest is inferred from the germline J gene. V is TRBV4-2 and J is TRBJ1-6; TRBD1 is a possible D gene (6 bases). CDR3 length: 15 amino acids. Germline CDR1 LGHNA, CDR2 YNFKEQ. The CDR3 spells CASSQDEQGPSPLHF. CDR3 DNA (partial): TGCGCCAGCAGCCAAGACGAACAGGGCCCTTCACCC.

Notes on this clone: The CDR3 goes on 3 residues after the read ends, and that part is filled in from the germline J gene. The V gene is TRBV6-2 or TRBV6-3, the J gene TRBJ2-7; 10 bases align to TRBD2. There are 17 residues in the CDR3. J lost 3 bases, V lost 5 bases, and 13 bases had no gene match. Germline lookup yields CDR1 MNHEY and CDR2 SVGEGT. The sequenced CDR3 bases are TGTGCCAGCAGTACGGCGAGGAGTAGCGGGGGGAGCTACGAG. This gives the protein CASSTARSSGGSYE. The full CDR3 reads CASSTARSSGGSYEQYF.

A remark on this clone: The read ends 3 residues before the CDR3 terminus; that terminus is restored from the germline J gene. This rearrangement joins TRBV19 to TRBJ1-1, with unresolved D. CDR3 length: 19 residues. Germline CDR1 reads LNHDA; CDR2 reads SQIVND (reference sequence). CDR3 sequence reads: CASSSGSGTASLQLLGAFF. The CDR3 DNA, read in part, is TGTGCCAGTAGTAGTGGGTCTGGTACCGCTAGCCTCCAGCTGTTAGGG.

The CDR3 sequence: CASSPDRGLSEKLFF. The part of the CDR3 DNA that was read is TGTGCCAGCAGCCCGGACAGGGGGCTTTCTGAAAAA. This rearrangement joins TRBV7-9 to TRBJ1-4, with 11 bases matching TRBD1. The CDR3 is cut off 3 residues early in the read; its end comes from the germline J gene. Germline CDR1 is SEHNR and CDR2 is FQNEAQ (reference sequence). With V trimmed by 5 bases and J by 7 bases, 6 bases remained unmatched. This CDR3 is 15 amino acids long.

CDR3 amino acids: CASSSGGGFGYEQYF. The part of the CDR3 DNA that was read is TGCGCCAGCAGCTCCGGCGGGGGCTTCGGCTACGAG. The chain employs TRBV5-1 and TRBJ2-7; weak D call: TRBD2 (7 bases). The read ends 3 residues before the CDR3 terminus; that terminus is restored from the germline J gene. Germline V gives CDR1 SGHRS, CDR2 YFSETQ. Trimming removed 3 bases at V and 3 bases at J, with 16 bases between. The CDR3 is 15 amino acids.